The subject of this entry is one T cell receptor beta chain. The method was immunoSEQ multiplex PCR; TCRdb's version includes in-frame clones alone and lacks a portion of them. The repertoire includes about 270,000 clones, 65% to 85% of them detected once, and about 5.3% sits in the top ten. The sample comes from a study of cytotoxic CD8 clonotypes in ibrutinib-treated CLL. The sequence derives from a human donor with chronic lymphocytic leukemia. The sequencing here drew on PBMCs, taken at disease progression, from a patient treated with ibrutinib.

CDR3 amino acids: CASSVWDAWGETQYF. The DNA for the CDR3 is TGTGCCAGCAGCGTATGGGACGCCTGGGGGGAGACCCAGTACTTC. The chain carries TRBV9 and TRBJ2-5, with D tentatively TRBD1 or TRBD2 (5 bases each). The CDR3 sequence is 15 residues long. Trimming stripped 1 base from V and 5 bases from J, with 15 bases between. The germline V gene has CDR1 SGDLS and CDR2 YYNGEE.